The 32 T cell receptor beta chains presented below share a single source sample, sequenced in a study of blood T cell repertoires in COVID-19 (dated by TCRdb to the early 2020s). Library preparation was by the immunoSEQ multiplex PCR assay. Here the immuneACCESS table is served through TCRdb, limited to in-frame sequences with V and J called. Missing clones are a known gap in these copies; in checked studies unresolved V genes cover under half, and the rest lacks a known reason. Present in this sample are 490,000 or so clones, around 89% of which were seen just once. The ten largest clones represent about 1.7% of the sample. The sample comprised PBMCs or T cells enriched from blood (not recorded which). The receptors here all came from a middle-aged woman who had recovered from COVID-19.

V is TRBV19 and J is TRBJ1-2; 7 nucleotides line up with TRBD1. V lost 6 bases and J lost 4; bases outside the gene matches: 5. The CDR3 extends over 13 amino acids. Germline CDR1 and CDR2: LNHDA and SQIVND (reference sequence). For the CDR3, the DNA is TGTGCCAGTAGAAACGGGGACAGCTATGGCTACACCTTC. Protein product: CASRNGDSYGYTF. Together with reference TRBV19 and TRBJ1-2, the CDR3 gives the full variable domain: DGGITQSPKYLFRKEGQNVTLSCEQNLNHDAMYWYRQDPGQGLRLIYYSQIVNDFQKGDIAEGYSVSREKKESFPLTVTSAQKNPTAFYLCASRNGDSYGYTFGSGTRLTVV.

The chain has TRBV6-5 and TRBJ1-1; the D is unclear. This CDR3 contains 15 residues. Germline CDR1 MNHEY, CDR2 SVGAGI. Trimming cost V 6 bases and J 8 bases, with 22 bases left between them. CDR3 amino acids: CASSSHRSQREEAFF. The CDR3 region has the DNA TGTGCCAGCAGCTCACACCGGTCCCAGAGGGAGGAAGCTTTCTTT.

V and J are TRBV7-2 and TRBJ2-3; D perhaps matches TRBD2 (6 bases). The CDR3 is 16 amino acids. The germline V gene encodes CDR1 SGHTA and CDR2 FQGNSA. V lost 5 bases and J 2 bases, leaving 17 bases between the germline ends. The CDR3 reads CASSPQTRVDTDTQYF. CDR3 in DNA: TGTGCCAGCAGCCCCCAGACTAGAGTTGACACAGATACGCAGTATTTT.

The rearrangement uses TRBV5-1 and TRBJ2-5, with 12 bases matching TRBD1. This CDR3 is 14 amino acids long. The germline gives CDR1 SGHRS, CDR2 YFSETQ. Trimming at V came to 4 bases and at J to 4 bases, leaving 2 bases not matched to a gene. Written as DNA, the CDR3 is TGCGCCAGCAGCACGGGACAGGGGGCAGAGACCCAGTACTTC. Translated, it gives CASSTGQGAETQYF.

Only a few counts were recorded for this clone. V is TRBV25-1 and J is TRBJ2-3; D gene uncertain. Between the trimmed V and J ends, which lost 2 bases and 0 bases, there was a span of 3 bases. The CDR3 spans 13 residues. The germline gives CDR1 MGHDK, CDR2 SYGVNS. The CDR3, as DNA: TGTGCCAGCAGTGAAACTAGCACAGATACGCAGTATTTT. This codes for CASSETSTDTQYF. Drawing the rest from reference TRBV25-1 and TRBJ2-3, the complete variable domain is EADIYQTPRYLVIGTGKKITLECSQTMGHDKMYWYQQDPGMELHLIHYSYGVNSTEKGDLSSESTVSRIRTEHFPLTLESARPSHTSQYLCASSETSTDTQYFGPGTRLTVL.

The chain uses TRBV3-1 (or the pseudogene TRBV3-2) and TRBJ1-3; D might be TRBD1 (6 bases). The CDR3 runs 16 residues. Germline values: CDR1 LGHDT, CDR2 YNNKEL (reference sequence). V was pared by 1 base and J by 0 bases, with 10 bases between. The CDR3 region is CASSQGPTGSGNTIYF. Written as DNA, the CDR3 is TGTGCCAGCAGCCAAGGCCCGACAGGCTCTGGAAACACCATATATTTT.

V usage is TRBV29-1 and J usage is TRBJ2-7, with a possible D match to TRBD1 (7 bases). V shed 7 bases and J shed 1 base, with 17 bases lying between them. Looked up from germline, CDR1 is SQVTM and CDR2 is ANQGSEA. The CDR3 has 14 residues. The CDR3 DNA follows: TGCAGCGGGCGGGACAGCGAGATTTCCTACGAGCAGTACTTC. Protein: CSGRDSEISYEQYF.

The chain uses TRBV7-2 and TRBJ1-2, with D perhaps TRBD1 (5 bases). The germline V and J ends were trimmed by 3 bases and 7 bases, with 15 bases remaining between them. The CDR3 contains 14 residues. Germline V CDR1 and CDR2: SGHTA, FQGNSA. The CDR3, as DNA: TGTGCCAGCAGCTTGGGTCAGGGCAGTAGTGGCTACACCTTC. Translated: CASSLGQGSSGYTF.

The rearrangement uses TRBV27 and TRBJ1-1, with 7 nucleotides matching TRBD1. This CDR3 has 15 amino acids. V was clipped by 5 bases and J by 4 bases; unmatched bases: 10. In germline, CDR1 is MNHEY, CDR2 SMNVEV (reference sequence). CDR3 sequence: CASSPSAGGRTEAFF. CDR3 nucleotides: TGTGCCAGCAGTCCCTCGGCAGGGGGACGCACTGAAGCTTTCTTT.

The V gene is TRBV5-1, the J gene TRBJ2-7, with 8 bases aligning to TRBD1. CDR3 size: 14 residues. The J segment lost 5 bases and the V segment lost 0 bases, leaving 4 bases of the junction unmatched. Germline assignment: CDR1 SGHRS and CDR2 YFSETQ. The CDR3, as DNA: TGCGCCAGCAGCTTGGAACAGGGGGTAAACGAGCAGTACTTC. It translates to CASSLEQGVNEQYF.

This sequence joins TRBV19 and TRBJ1-5; 9 positions agree with TRBD1. The CDR3 covers 17 residues. V lost 5 bases, J lost 2 bases, and 10 bases stayed unmatched. Germline CDR1 reads LNHDA; CDR2 reads SQIVND (reference sequence). CDR3 DNA sequence: TGTGCCAGTAGTCCCACCAACAGGGGGCTTGGCAATCAGCCCCAGCATTTT. It encodes CASSPTNRGLGNQPQHF.

This clone was counted a few times. The chain uses TRBV12-3 or TRBV12-4 and TRBJ2-7; D call uncertain. The CDR3 loop spans 11 amino acids. Trimming cost V 6 bases and J 3 bases, with 6 bases left between them. CDR3 in amino acids: CASSHNYEQYF. In DNA, the CDR3 is TGTGCCAGCAGCCACAACTACGAGCAGTACTTC.

This rearrangement joins TRBV6-6 to TRBJ2-1, with 8 bases matching TRBD1. The CDR3 covers 14 residues. Germline-derived CDR1 and CDR2 are MNHNY and SVGAGI (reference sequence). V lost 5 bases to trimming and J lost 7 bases; unmatched junction nucleotides: 7. Here the CDR3 reads CASSPRTGLNEQFF. CDR3 sequence (DNA): TGTGCCAGCAGTCCTAGGACAGGGCTGAATGAGCAGTTCTTC.

The chain employs TRBV10-2 and TRBJ1-3, with 9 bases identical to TRBD1. The CDR3 sequence is 17 residues long. V shed 3 bases and J 4 bases; nucleotides not matched to a gene: 10. Per germline, CDR1 WSHSY and CDR2 SAAADI. CDR3 nucleotides: TGCGCCAGCAGTGACTCCGGGACAGGGCGCTCAGGAAACACCATATATTTT. Encoded protein: CASSDSGTGRSGNTIYF.

The chain recombines TRBV19 with TRBJ2-2, with 9 nucleotides matching TRBD2. V gave up 3 bases and J gave up 7 bases; unmatched junction bases: 6. Germline V lookup: CDR1 LNHDA, CDR2 SQIVND (reference sequence). CDR3 length: 15 amino acids. CDR3 nucleotides: TGTGCCAGTAGTATCGGGACTAGCTCTCTCGGGGAGCTGTTTTTT. Amino acids: CASSIGTSSLGELFF.

This chain connects TRBV24-1 to TRBJ1-1; the D gene is possibly TRBD1 (5 bases). Trimming took off 2 bases at V and 3 bases at J, with 9 bases between the two ends. The CDR3 totals 14 residues. Germline assignment: CDR1 KGHDR and CDR2 SFDVKD. This CDR3 is CATSDSRGDTEAFF. The DNA of the CDR3 is TGTGCCACCAGTGATTCTCGGGGGGACACTGAAGCTTTCTTT.

The gene calls are TRBV6-5 and TRBJ1-2, with no clear D. Germline V lookup: CDR1 MNHEY, CDR2 SVGAGI. The V end was cut by 1 base, the J end by 3 bases, with 6 bases between. The CDR3 totals 13 residues. The CDR3 DNA reads as TGTGCCAGCAGTTACTACCTAGACTATGGCTACACCTTC. It is translated as CASSYYLDYGYTF.

The chain combines TRBV10-3 with TRBJ1-2, with a weak D call TRBD1 (6 bases). The CDR3 is 14 amino acids. Germline CDR1 and CDR2: ENHRY and SYGVKD. V gave up 3 bases and J gave up 3 bases, with 11 bases separating them. CDR3 DNA sequence: TGTGCCATCAGTGACTGGACAGCTTACTATGGCTACACCTTC. The encoded protein is CAISDWTAYYGYTF.

The chain employs TRBV2 and TRBJ2-1; D remains ambiguous. This CDR3 is 12 amino acids long. V lost 6 bases and J lost 10, with 13 bases in between. The germline gives CDR1 SNHLY, CDR2 FYNNEI. The CDR3 sequence: CASSPTPGEQFF. Here the CDR3 DNA reads TGTGCCAGCAGCCCCACCCCAGGAGAGCAGTTCTTC.

V and J are TRBV4-1 and TRBJ2-1; the match to TRBD2 covers 14 bases. V trimming: 5 bases; J trimming: 7 bases; junction bases outside the gene matches: 10. Germline V gives CDR1 MGHRA, CDR2 YSYEKL. The CDR3 is 17 residues long. The CDR3 reads CASSSNRLAGGQNEQFF. In DNA, the CDR3 is TGCGCCAGCAGCTCGAACCGACTAGCGGGAGGGCAAAATGAGCAGTTCTTC.

The V and J genes are TRBV27 and TRBJ1-5; 12 bases fit TRBD1. The CDR3 totals 18 residues. Germline V gene sequence: CDR1 MNHEY, CDR2 SMNVEV (reference sequence). The V segment lost 1 base and the J segment 2 bases; nucleotides outside the gene matches: 6. Written as DNA, the CDR3 is TGTGCCAGCAGTTTATTAGGCGGGACAGGGGGCGGCAATCAGCCCCAGCATTTT. Translation: CASSLLGGTGGGNQPQHF.

This clone was recorded at least ten times. The J gene is TRBJ2-7, the V gene TRBV6-5; 8 nucleotides line up with TRBD1. V lost 6 bases and J lost 0; bases outside the gene matches: 7. The CDR3 has 15 residues. CDR1 and CDR2 (germline): MNHEY, SVGAGI. CDR3 bases: TGTGCCAGCAGCCCCCGGGACAGGCTCTCCTACGAGCAGTACTTC. This gives the protein CASSPRDRLSYEQYF.

This clone showed up just a few times. The chain uses TRBV29-1 and TRBJ2-7; perhaps TRBD1 as D (5 bases). Germline V gene lookup returns CDR1 SQVTM and CDR2 ANQGSEA. The CDR3 runs to 12 residues. Trimming took off 5 bases at V and 2 bases at J, with 10 bases between the two ends. CDR3 amino acids: CSVLTDTYEQYF. For the CDR3, the DNA is TGCAGCGTTTTGACAGACACCTACGAGCAGTACTTC.

This chain connects TRBV27 to TRBJ1-5; no clear D. V was pared by 2 bases and J by 8 bases, with 13 bases between. CDR3 size: 14 residues. Germline CDR1 and CDR2: MNHEY and SMNVEV (reference sequence). The CDR3 DNA is TGTGCCAGCAGTTTAAGGCTAGCAATGGAGCCCCAGCATTTT. This sequence encodes CASSLRLAMEPQHF.

This rearrangement joins TRBV5-1 to TRBJ1-5; 10 nucleotides agree with TRBD1. CDR1 and CDR2 (germline): SGHRS, YFSETQ. The CDR3 runs to 15 residues. Trimming took 4 bases from V and 2 from J; bases not matched to a gene: 3. The CDR3 DNA follows: TGCGCCAGCAGCGTCGGGACAGGGGGCAATCAGCCCCAGCATTTT. Amino acids: CASSVGTGGNQPQHF.

This chain links TRBV25-1 with TRBJ2-2; TRBD1 might be the D (6 bases). Germline loops: CDR1 MGHDK, CDR2 SYGVNS. The CDR3 is made up of 15 amino acids. V dropped 0 bases and J dropped 9 bases, with 14 bases sitting between them. The CDR3 DNA follows: TGTGCCAGCAGTGAATATTGGGACACCCGACGGGAGCTGTTTTTT. It encodes CASSEYWDTRRELFF.

The gene calls are TRBV5-4 and TRBJ1-1; 7 positions agree with TRBD1. The CDR3 runs to 16 residues. The germline gives CDR1 SGHNT, CDR2 YYREEE (reference sequence). V shed 0 bases, J shed 0 bases, and the junction held 5 bases outside the gene matches. This chain's CDR3 is CASSLGQGFMNTEAFF. The CDR3 DNA follows: TGTGCCAGCAGCTTGGGACAGGGTTTCATGAACACTGAAGCTTTCTTT.

The V and J genes are TRBV25-1 and TRBJ2-2; 8 positions match TRBD2. With 3 bases clipped from V and 3 bases from J, the junction kept 0 bases outside the gene matches. Germline V lookup: CDR1 MGHDK, CDR2 SYGVNS. The CDR3 totals 14 residues. CDR3 in DNA: TGTGCCAGCAGTGACGGGAGGGACACCGGGGAGCTGTTTTTT. This gives the protein CASSDGRDTGELFF.

This chain connects TRBV4-3 to TRBJ2-7, with a weak D call TRBD1 (6 bases). Trimming took off 4 bases at V and 1 base at J, with 20 bases between the two ends. The CDR3 has 17 residues. The germline CDR1 and CDR2 sequences are LGHNA and YSLEER. CDR3 protein: CASSLTSAGTPSYEQYF. For the CDR3, the DNA is TGCGCCAGCAGCCTCACAAGCGCCGGGACACCGTCCTACGAGCAGTACTTC.

The chain uses TRBV5-8 and TRBJ1-5; D possibly corresponds to TRBD1 (5 bases). The germline CDR1 and CDR2 sequences are SGHTS and YDEGEE. V was trimmed by 0 bases and J by 6 bases, leaving 13 bases between them. This CDR3 comprises 15 residues. DNA for the CDR3: TGTGCCAGCAGCTTGGTCTGGAGAACAGGTCAGCCCCAGCATTTT. Translated, it gives CASSLVWRTGQPQHF.

The chain is built from TRBV6-5 and TRBJ1-1; a possible D gene is TRBD1 (5 bases). The CDR3 is 14 amino acids. From germline, CDR1 is MNHEY and CDR2 SVGAGI. The ends were cut back, 10 bases at V and 0 bases at J, with 15 bases in the middle. The CDR3 sequence: CATRDGHMNTEAFF. Written as DNA, the CDR3 is TGTGCCACCAGGGACGGACACATGAACACTGAAGCTTTCTTT.

This chain uses TRBV6-5 with TRBJ1-4; D is uncertain. V lost 3 bases and J lost 13, with 21 bases in between. Germline V CDR1 and CDR2: MNHEY, SVGAGI. CDR3 length: 15 residues. The CDR3 loop is CASSYRADSRESLFF. The CDR3 DNA reads TGTGCCAGCAGTTATAGGGCTGATTCTAGGGAGTCACTGTTTTTT.